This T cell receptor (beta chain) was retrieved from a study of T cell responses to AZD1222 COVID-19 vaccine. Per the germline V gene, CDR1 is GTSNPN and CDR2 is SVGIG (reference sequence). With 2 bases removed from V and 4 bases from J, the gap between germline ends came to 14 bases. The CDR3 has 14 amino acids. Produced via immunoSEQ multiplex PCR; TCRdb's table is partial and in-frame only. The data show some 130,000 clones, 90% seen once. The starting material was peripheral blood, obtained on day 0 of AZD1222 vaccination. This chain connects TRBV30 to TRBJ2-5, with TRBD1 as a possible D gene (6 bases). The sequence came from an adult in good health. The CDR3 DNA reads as TGTGCCTGGAGTCAGGGGTTAGGGGGAGAGACCCAGTACTTC. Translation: CAWSQGLGGETQYF.